Below, 15 T cell receptor beta chains from the same sample are listed, as sequenced in a study of T cell responses to AZD1222 COVID-19 vaccine. Using immunoSEQ multiplex PCR, the repertoire was profiled, and TCRdb retains in-frame clones only, with some absent. Among 65,000 to 85,000 clones listed, 84% were seen once. The source was peripheral blood, collected on day 0 of AZD1222 vaccination. These receptors originate from an adult in good health.

The chain joins TRBV15 to TRBJ2-5, with TRBD1 matching 7 bases. This CDR3 contains 15 residues. V shed 6 bases, J shed 2 bases, and the junction held 9 bases outside the gene matches. The germline gives CDR1 LNHNV, CDR2 YYDKDF (reference sequence). This CDR3 reads CATRVTGQLQETQYF. The CDR3, as DNA: TGTGCCACCAGAGTGACGGGACAGCTACAAGAGACCCAGTACTTC.

This clone was seen a single time. The chain carries TRBV7-3 and TRBJ2-6; D unresolved. The CDR3 loop spans 16 amino acids. The germline V gene encodes CDR1 SGHTA and CDR2 FQGTGA. The V end was cut by 3 bases, the J end by 1 base, with 10 bases between. The CDR3 loop reads CASSFTPGSGANVLTF. CDR3 nucleotides: TGTGCCAGCAGCTTTACCCCTGGTTCTGGGGCCAACGTCCTGACTTTC.

The V and J genes are TRBV10-3 and TRBJ2-7; 12 nucleotides agree with TRBD1. This CDR3 comprises 14 residues. The germline gives CDR1 ENHRY, CDR2 SYGVKD. The J segment lost 4 bases and the V segment lost 10 bases, leaving 8 bases of the junction unmatched. CDR3 protein: CARNPGQGAYEQYF. As DNA, the CDR3 is TGTGCCAGGAACCCGGGACAGGGGGCGTACGAGCAGTACTTC.

The CDR3 loop reads CATRPGTGVNQPQHF. CDR3 bases: TGTGCCACCCGCCCCGGGACAGGCGTCAATCAGCCCCAGCATTTT. This chain joins TRBV5-8 and TRBJ1-5, with TRBD1 matching over 8 bases. The CDR3 is 15 amino acids. V was pared by 9 bases and J by 3 bases, with 11 bases of the junction left unmatched. Germline V gene sequence: CDR1 SGHTS, CDR2 YDEGEE.

V usage is TRBV4-1 and J usage is TRBJ2-1; TRBD2 matches 10 bases. V shed 0 bases and J 4 bases; nucleotides not matched to a gene: 9. The CDR3 extends over 18 amino acids. CDR1 is MGHRA and CDR2 is YSYEKL in the germline V gene. The CDR3: CASSQELSGLAVYNEQFF. Written as DNA, the CDR3 is TGCGCCAGCAGCCAAGAGTTGTCCGGACTAGCGGTTTACAATGAGCAGTTCTTC.

The CDR3, as DNA: TGTGCCAGCGGGACAGGGGGTTACTATGGCTACACCTTC. Its protein is CASGTGGYYGYTF. This chain links TRBV27 with TRBJ1-2; 11 nucleotides agree with TRBD1. The J segment lost 3 bases and the V segment lost 8 bases, leaving 2 bases of the junction unmatched. CDR3 length: 13 amino acids. The germline CDR1 and CDR2 sequences are MNHEY and SMNVEV (reference sequence).

The chain combines TRBV11-3 with TRBJ2-7; a possible D gene is TRBD1 (5 bases). Looked up from germline, CDR1 is SGHNT and CDR2 is YENEEA. This CDR3 contains 14 residues. The germline V and J ends were trimmed by 5 bases and 0 bases, with 11 bases remaining between them. The CDR3 DNA sequence: TGTGCCAGCAGCGTCGACAGCAGCTCCTACGAGCAGTACTTC. Its translation: CASSVDSSSYEQYF.

The chain carries TRBV18 and TRBJ1-1, with D possibly TRBD1 on 6 matching bases. The CDR3 runs 15 residues. Looked up from germline, CDR1 is KGHSH and CDR2 is LQKENI. V was clipped by 0 bases and J by 5 bases, with 13 bases between them. For the CDR3, the DNA is TGTGCCAGCTCACCACCGGGACACGGGGAGACTGAAGCTTTCTTT. Translation: CASSPPGHGETEAFF.

This chain links TRBV29-1 with TRBJ1-3, with D perhaps TRBD1 (5 bases). Germline CDR1 reads SQVTM; CDR2 reads ANQGSEA. The CDR3 is 15 amino acids. Deletions cut 3 bases from V and 0 bases from J, with 12 bases between. CDR3 in amino acids: CSVERWGGSGNTIYF. In DNA form, the CDR3 reads TGCAGCGTTGAGCGGTGGGGGGGCTCTGGAAACACCATATATTTT.

This clone was recorded a few times. The V and J genes are TRBV20-1 and TRBJ2-7, with 8 bases lining up with TRBD2. From germline, CDR1 is DFQATT and CDR2 SNEGSKA (reference sequence). V lost 3 bases, J lost 0 bases, and 10 bases stayed unmatched. The CDR3 totals 16 residues. CDR3 residues: CSASLTGGRSSYEQYF. The CDR3 DNA is TGCAGTGCTAGTCTGACGGGGGGGAGATCCTCCTACGAGCAGTACTTC.

V is TRBV2 and J is TRBJ2-4; D call uncertain. Germline CDR1 reads SNHLY; CDR2 reads FYNNEI. The CDR3 is made up of 14 amino acids. Trimming left V 7 bases short and J 5 bases short, with 15 bases between. The CDR3 sequence is CASTLFGIENIQYF. CDR3 bases: TGTGCCAGCACCCTATTTGGTATAGAAAACATTCAGTACTTC.

The genes are TRBV3-1 (or the pseudogene TRBV3-2) and TRBJ2-5; no clear D. The CDR3 runs 10 residues. The V gene lost 8 bases and the J gene lost 8 bases, with 9 bases spanning the gap. Germline CDR1 is LGHDT and CDR2 is YNNKEL (reference sequence). The CDR3 DNA reads as TGTGCCAGCGGGAAAACAACCCAGTACTTC. Its translation is CASGKTTQYF.

The chain has TRBV11-3 and TRBJ2-1; D remains ambiguous. V was cut by 3 bases and J by 9 bases, with 15 bases left in between. The CDR3 is 14 amino acids. Germline V lookup: CDR1 SGHNT, CDR2 YENEEA. Here the CDR3 reads CASSFGRASPEQFF. The CDR3 DNA is TGTGCCAGCAGCTTCGGGCGAGCGTCTCCTGAGCAGTTCTTC. Filled out from reference TRBV11-3 and TRBJ2-1, the complete variable domain reads EAGVVQSPRYKIIEKKQPVAFWCNPISGHNTLYWYLQNLGQGPELLIRYENEEAVDDSQLPKDRFSAERLKGVDSTLKIQPAELGDSAVYLCASSFGRASPEQFFGPGTRLTVL.

This clone was counted a single time. V is TRBV28 and J is TRBJ1-6; 7 bases align to TRBD1. CDR3 size: 13 residues. In germline, CDR1 is MDHEN, CDR2 SYDVKM. The J segment lost 7 bases and the V segment lost 7 bases, leaving 4 bases of the junction unmatched. CDR3 in amino acids: CASTETGNSPLHF. CDR3 coding DNA: TGTGCCAGCACCGAGACAGGGAATTCACCCCTCCACTTT. The full variable domain, with the rest looked up from reference TRBV28 and TRBJ1-6, is DVKVTQSSRYLVKRTGEKVFLECVQDMDHENMFWYRQDPGLGLRLIYFSYDVKMKEKGDIPEGYSVSREKKERFSLILESASTNQTSMYLCASTETGNSPLHFGNGTRLTVT.

This clone was recorded once. The chain uses TRBV10-1 and TRBJ2-3, with 8 bases fitting TRBD2. Trimming took 7 bases from V and 0 from J; bases not matched to a gene: 27. CDR3 length equals 22 residues. Germline CDR1 reads WNHNN; CDR2 reads SYGVQD (reference sequence). CDR3 residues: CASNLGRTSPREGFISTDTQYF. The CDR3 bases are TGCGCCAGCAATTTAGGCCGGACCTCCCCTCGGGAGGGGTTCATTAGCACAGATACGCAGTATTTT.